The sequence of this T cell receptor (beta chain) was determined in a study of CD8 T cells in Susac syndrome. This CDR3 comprises 15 residues. With 0 bases removed from V and 3 bases from J, the gap between germline ends came to 12 bases. Germline values: CDR1 SGHRS, CDR2 YFSETQ. The authors carried out high-throughput sequencing of TCR beta. They applied it to CD8+ and CD4+ T cells obtained from blood. RNA, at about 0.45 to 1 ug, was reverse transcribed with random hexamers. TCR beta CDR3 was amplified by immunoSEQ multiplex PCR. This amplification extended across 54 Vbeta and 13 Jbeta segments. TCRdb recomputed calls from the immunoSEQ multiplex PCR reads with MiXCR, one row per CDR3 protein. The data show 150,000 to 200,000 distinct CDR3 sequences, roughly 95% seen once.

The sample comprised CD8+ T cells from PBMCs. J is TRBJ1-2 and V is TRBV5-1; a weak D match, TRBD1 (5 bases). This TCR derives from a human donor with multiple sclerosis. The CDR3 loop reads CASSLEGASYYGYTF. The CDR3 DNA follows: TGCGCCAGCAGCTTGGAAGGGGCATCCTACTATGGCTACACCTTC. Based on the CDR3 plus reference TRBV5-1 and TRBJ1-2, the full variable domain is KAGVTQTPRYLIKTRGQQVTLSCSPISGHRSVSWYQQTPGQGLQFLFEYFSETQRNKGNFPGRFSGRQFSNSRSEMNVSTLELGDSALYLCASSLEGASYYGYTFGSGTRLTVV.